The clone carrying this T cell receptor (beta chain) appeared once. This entry comes from a study of blood T cell repertoires in COVID-19. All enrollees were roughly 18 to 89 years old and from approximately 24 US areas. Cohorts were determined from participant-reported clinical history. Among Cohort 3 donors, those recovered had two negative PCRs, clearance, or symptom resolution. The ends lost 6 bases at V and 4 bases at J; junction bases unmatched: 12. The CDR3 length is 16 residues. Germline-derived CDR1 and CDR2 are SGHTA and FQGNSA. Original analysis: Scientists estimated how many nucleated cells there were by amplifying reference gene primers. TCRdb's copy holds only in-frame clones and misses some; the assay was immunoSEQ multiplex PCR. V and J calls and clone size follow that table, whereas D and trimming were derived from the DNA. The sample includes about 190,000 clones, about 88% of them seen just once.

J is TRBJ2-7 and V is TRBV7-2; 10 bases match TRBD1. The receptor was derived from a woman in her 30s who had recovered from COVID-19. Specimen: PBMCs or T cells enriched from blood (not recorded which). The CDR3 DNA follows: TGTGCCAGCAGTCGAGGGGGGGGACAGGGGAGGTACGAGCAGTACTTC. It encodes CASSRGGGQGRYEQYF. The entire variable domain, with the rest obtained from reference TRBV7-2 and TRBJ2-7, is as follows: GAGVSQSPSNKVTEKGKDVELRCDPISGHTALYWYRQSLGQGLEFLIYFQGNSAPDKSGLPSDRFSAERTGGSVSTLTIQRTQQEDSAVYLCASSRGGGQGRYEQYFGPGTRLTVT.